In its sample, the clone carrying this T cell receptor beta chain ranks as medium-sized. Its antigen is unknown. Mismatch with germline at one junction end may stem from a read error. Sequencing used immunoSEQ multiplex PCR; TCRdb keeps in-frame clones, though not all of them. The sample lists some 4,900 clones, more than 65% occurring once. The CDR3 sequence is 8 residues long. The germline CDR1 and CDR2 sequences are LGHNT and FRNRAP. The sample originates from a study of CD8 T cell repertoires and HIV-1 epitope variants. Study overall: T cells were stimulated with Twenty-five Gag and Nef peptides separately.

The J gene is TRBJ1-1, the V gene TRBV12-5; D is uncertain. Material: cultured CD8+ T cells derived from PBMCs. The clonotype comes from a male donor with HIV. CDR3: CVTRGAFF. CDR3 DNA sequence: TGCGTCACGCGAGGCGCTTTCTTT.